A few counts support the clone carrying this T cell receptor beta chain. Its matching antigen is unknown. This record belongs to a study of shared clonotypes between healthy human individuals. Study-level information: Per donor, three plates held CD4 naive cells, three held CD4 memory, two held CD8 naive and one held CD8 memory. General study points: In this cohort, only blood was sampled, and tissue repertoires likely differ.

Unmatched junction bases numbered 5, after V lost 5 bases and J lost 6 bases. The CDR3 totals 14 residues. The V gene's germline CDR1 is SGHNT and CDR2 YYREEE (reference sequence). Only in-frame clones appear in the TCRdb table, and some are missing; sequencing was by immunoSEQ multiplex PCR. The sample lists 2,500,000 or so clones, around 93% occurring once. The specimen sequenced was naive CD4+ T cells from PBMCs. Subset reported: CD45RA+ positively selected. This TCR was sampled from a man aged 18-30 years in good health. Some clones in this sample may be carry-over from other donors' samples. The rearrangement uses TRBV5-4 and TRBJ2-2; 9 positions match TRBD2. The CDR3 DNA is TGTGCCAGCAGTAGCGGGAGTCGTCCCGGGGAGCTGTTTTTT. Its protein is CASSSGSRPGELFF.